The 6 T cell receptor beta chains below were found in one sample sequenced in a study of neurological immune-mediated disorders. TCRdb re-analysed the 5' RACE reads in MiXCR, keeping a single row per CDR3 protein. The sample has approximately 50,000 distinct CDR3 sequences, about a tenth seen once. Sequencing was done on a sample of PBMCs. All receptors come from a man between 65 and 79 years old with HTLV-1-associated myelopathy (HAM/TSP).

This clonotype was seen at least ten times. This rearrangement joins TRBV12-3 or TRBV12-4 to TRBJ1-2; 9 bases agree with TRBD1. The J segment lost 6 bases and the V segment lost 6 bases, leaving 8 bases of the junction unmatched. The CDR3 extends over 14 amino acids. Written as DNA, the CDR3 is TGTGCCAGCAGGGGACAGGGATGGGTGGATGGCTACACCTTC. Protein sequence: CASRGQGWVDGYTF.

In regard to this clonotype: This sequence may be a read error, since a much larger clone differs from it by one base. The V call is TRBV18, the J call TRBJ2-7; D not resolved. CDR1 KGHSH and CDR2 LQKENI come from the germline V gene. The CDR3 is made up of 12 amino acids. The CDR3 protein is CASSPTAYEQCF. In DNA form, the CDR3 reads TGTGCCAGCTCACCTACGGCCTACGAGCAGTGCTTC.

This clonotype was detected many times. The V gene is TRBV7-2, the J gene TRBJ1-5, with D possibly being TRBD1 (5 bases). The CDR3 has 13 amino acids. The V end lost 3 bases, the J end lost 7 bases, and 10 bases lay between the germline ends. The V gene's germline CDR1 is SGHTA and CDR2 FQGNSA. CDR3 bases: TGTGCCAGCAGCTTGGGGGGAAGGCAGCCCCAGCATTTT. Translation gives CASSLGGRQPQHF.

Ten or more counts support this clonotype. The chain employs TRBV6-5 and TRBJ1-5; D is unresolved. V lost 8 bases and J 4 bases, leaving 9 bases between the germline ends. The germline V gene has CDR1 MNHEY and CDR2 SVGAGI. This CDR3 contains 12 residues. The CDR3 nucleotides are TGTGCCAGCCACAATGGTAATCAGCCCCAGCATTTT. Amino acids: CASHNGNQPQHF.

Note on this clonotype: This may arise from a read error, as a much more abundant clone is one base away. The rearrangement joins TRBV15 to TRBJ2-7; D unclear. V gave up 4 bases and J gave up 5 bases, with 12 bases separating them. The CDR3 covers 13 residues. CDR1 and CDR2 from the germline V gene are LNHNV and YYDKDF (reference sequence). The CDR3 nucleotides read TGTGCCACCAGCACCGTTACATGGAACGAGCAGTACTTC. Amino acid sequence: CATSTVTWNEQYF.

This clonotype was observed at least ten times. V gene TRBV5-6 combines with J gene TRBJ2-5; 7 bases match TRBD2. Germline trimming cut 3 bases from V and 5 bases from J; bases unmatched to any gene: 13. Per the germline V gene, CDR1 is SGHDT and CDR2 is YYEEEE. This CDR3 comprises 16 residues. The CDR3 is CASSSPRGVSRETQYF. CDR3 in DNA: TGTGCCAGCAGCTCACCTCGGGGGGTCAGCCGGGAGACCCAGTACTTC.